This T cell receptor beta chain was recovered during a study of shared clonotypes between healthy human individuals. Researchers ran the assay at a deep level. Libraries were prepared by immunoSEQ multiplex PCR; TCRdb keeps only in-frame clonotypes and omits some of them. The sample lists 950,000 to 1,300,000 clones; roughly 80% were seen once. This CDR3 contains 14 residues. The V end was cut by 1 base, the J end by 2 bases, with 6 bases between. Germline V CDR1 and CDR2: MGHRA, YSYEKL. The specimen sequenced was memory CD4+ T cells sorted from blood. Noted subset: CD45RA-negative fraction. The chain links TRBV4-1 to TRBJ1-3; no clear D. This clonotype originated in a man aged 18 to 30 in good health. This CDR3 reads CASSQGNTGNTIYF. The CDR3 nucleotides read TGCGCCAGCAGCCAAGGTAATACTGGAAACACCATATATTTT.